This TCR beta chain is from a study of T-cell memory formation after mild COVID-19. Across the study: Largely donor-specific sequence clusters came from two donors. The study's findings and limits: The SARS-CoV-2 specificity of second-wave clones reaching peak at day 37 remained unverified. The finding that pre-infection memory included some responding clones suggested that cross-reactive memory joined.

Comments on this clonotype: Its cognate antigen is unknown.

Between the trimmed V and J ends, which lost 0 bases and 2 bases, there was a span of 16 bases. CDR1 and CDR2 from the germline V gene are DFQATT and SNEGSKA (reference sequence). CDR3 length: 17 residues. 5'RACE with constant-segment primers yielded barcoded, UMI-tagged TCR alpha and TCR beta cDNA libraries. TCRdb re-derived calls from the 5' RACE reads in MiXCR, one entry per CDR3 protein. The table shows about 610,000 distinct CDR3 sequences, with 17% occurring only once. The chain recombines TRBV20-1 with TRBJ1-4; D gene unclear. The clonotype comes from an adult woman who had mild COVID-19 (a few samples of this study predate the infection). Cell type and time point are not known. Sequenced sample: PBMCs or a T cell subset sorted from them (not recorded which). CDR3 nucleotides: TGCAGTGCTAGAGATGTGCGGTTGGGGTGGACTAATGAAAAACTGTTTTTT. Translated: CSARDVRLGWTNEKLFF.